The text below deals with one T cell receptor (beta chain). In its sample, this clone was seen a few times. Its binding antigen is unknown. Base-call qualities are not available, and no considerably larger clone is one nucleotide away. The sample belongs to a study of identifying expanded T cells in peripheral blood (dated by TCRdb to the late 2010s). Notes on the research overall: Technical replicates were generated by sequencing separate aliquots of the same genomic DNA pool, with four replicates compared pairwise. Broader findings and caveats from the paper: The beta-binomial model significantly reduced the number of clones called differentially abundant and the false-positive rate across all healthy-donor time intervals. Between technical replicates the binomial model flagged approximately 1.2 differentially abundant clones, whereas over about 2 weeks the binomial model flagged about 16.4 and over about 4 weeks around 19. The authors expected biological variance in healthy repertoires might increase further over much longer intervals such as months to years. Across all healthy donors, variance in clone template counts between approximately two-week samples was found to increase significantly with total template count.

During the collection period, no infections or other immune events were recorded for the healthy donors. Healthy-donor blood repertoires served as a training cohort to calibrate time-dependent variance in a beta-binomial model of T-cell clone differential abundance. There were 10 healthy donors in the training cohort, of whom 3 were female and 7 were male. On average the donors were around 44 years old, and their ages spanned roughly 29 to 64 years. Whole blood was collected from each healthy donor at three time points spaced 2 to 3 weeks apart and obtained from a commercial supplier. For immunosequencing, genomic DNA was extracted from unsorted whole blood. After removal of 4 bases from V and 3 bases from J, the junction retains 2 bases not matched to a gene. CDR1 KGHSH and CDR2 LQKENI are derived from the germline V gene. From the cysteine up to the phenylalanine, the CDR3 has a length of 13 residues. The CDR3 DNA has 39 bases and is translated from base 1.

The immunoSEQ Assay, which uses bias-controlled multiplex PCR amplification of genomic DNA, was used to profile TCRbeta CDR3 regions. As for the original processing: The absolute abundance of each unique TCRbeta CDR3 region was quantified after sequences were collapsed and filtered. Differential abundance was tested with two models: a binomial (Fisher-equivalent) model and a beta-binomial model that adds time-dependent variance fitted from healthy donors. Any clone with fewer than 5 combined templates was excluded, and a clone was called differentially abundant if its Benjamini-Hochberg FDR was below 0.01. Beta-binomial variance was modeled as a function of total template count across the two samples using the form v = (b*log(k)+a)^2. What TCRdb holds here is the immuneACCESS table cut down to in-frame rearrangements. Part of the clones is not present; checked against another copy, under half of the missing clones reflect an unresolved V gene, and the others are unexplained. That table furnishes V, J and clone size, whereas the DNA furnished D and trimming. The sample records more than 50,000 clones, around 83% of which are singletons. The ten largest account for roughly 15% of the sample.

Recombination connected TRBV18 to TRBJ2-7; 8 of the junction bases match TRBD1. Material for sequencing was blood. The sequence derives from a person aged 18 to 75 in good health. CDR3 protein: CASSRGQDYEQYF. The sequenced DNA is TGTGCCAGCTCACGGGGACAGGACTACGAGCAGTACTTC. With the rest looked up from the reference TRBV18 and TRBJ2-7 genes rather than sequenced, the full variable domain is NAGVMQNPRHLVRRRGQEARLRCSPMKGHSHVYWYRQLPEEGLKFMVYLQKENIIDESGMPKERFSAEFPKEGPSILRIQQVVRGDSAAYFCASSRGQDYEQYFGPGTRLTVT.